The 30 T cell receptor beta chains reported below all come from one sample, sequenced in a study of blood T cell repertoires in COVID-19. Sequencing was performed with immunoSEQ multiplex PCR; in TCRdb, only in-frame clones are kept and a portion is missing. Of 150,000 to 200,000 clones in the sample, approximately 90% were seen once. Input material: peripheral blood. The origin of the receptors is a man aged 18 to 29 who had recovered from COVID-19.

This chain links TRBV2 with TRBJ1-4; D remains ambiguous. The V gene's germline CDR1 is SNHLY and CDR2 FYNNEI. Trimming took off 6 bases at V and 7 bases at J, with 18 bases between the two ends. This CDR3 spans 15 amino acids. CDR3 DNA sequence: TGTGCCAGCAGGGCCCTCGGGCAAGGAGGTGAAAAACTGTTTTTT. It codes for CASRALGQGGEKLFF.

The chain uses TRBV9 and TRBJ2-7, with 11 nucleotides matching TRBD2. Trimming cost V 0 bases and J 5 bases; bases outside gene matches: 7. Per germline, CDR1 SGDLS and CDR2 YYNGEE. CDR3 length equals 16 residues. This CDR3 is CASSVGTSGPVDEQYF. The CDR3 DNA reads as TGTGCCAGCAGCGTAGGGACTAGCGGGCCAGTAGACGAGCAGTACTTC.

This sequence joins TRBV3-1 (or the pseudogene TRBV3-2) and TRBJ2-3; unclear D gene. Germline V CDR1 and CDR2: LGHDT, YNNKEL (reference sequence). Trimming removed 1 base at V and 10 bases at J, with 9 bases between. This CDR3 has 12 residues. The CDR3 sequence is CASSQVADSQYF. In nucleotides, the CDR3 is TGTGCCAGCAGCCAAGTGGCAGACTCGCAGTATTTT.

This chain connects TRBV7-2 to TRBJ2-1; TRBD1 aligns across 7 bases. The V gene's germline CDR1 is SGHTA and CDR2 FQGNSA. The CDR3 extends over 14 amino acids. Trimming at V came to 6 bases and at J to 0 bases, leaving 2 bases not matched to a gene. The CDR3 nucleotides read TGTGCCAGCAGGGGGGACAGCTCCTACAATGAGCAGTTCTTC. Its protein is CASRGDSSYNEQFF.

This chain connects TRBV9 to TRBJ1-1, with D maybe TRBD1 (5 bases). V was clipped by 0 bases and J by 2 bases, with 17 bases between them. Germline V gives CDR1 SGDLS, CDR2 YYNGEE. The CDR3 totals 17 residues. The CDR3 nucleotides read TGTGCCAGCAGCGTAGAGGGCAGGGTTACTACCAACACTGAAGCTTTCTTT. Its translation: CASSVEGRVTTNTEAFF.

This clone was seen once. The CDR3 reads CASSSDRISEAFF. CDR3 bases: TGTGCCAGCAGTTCTGACAGGATATCCGAAGCTTTCTTT. The chain joins TRBV28 to TRBJ1-1, with D perhaps matching TRBD1 (6 bases). CDR3 length: 13 amino acids. V lost 4 bases and J 8 bases, leaving 14 bases between the germline ends. CDR1 is MDHEN, CDR2 SYDVKM, per germline.

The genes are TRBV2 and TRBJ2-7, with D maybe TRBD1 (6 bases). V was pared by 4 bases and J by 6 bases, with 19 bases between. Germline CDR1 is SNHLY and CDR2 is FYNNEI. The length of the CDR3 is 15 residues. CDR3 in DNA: TGTGCCAGCAGTGCAGTTGTCCGGACAGCCACCGAGCAGTACTTC. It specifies CASSAVVRTATEQYF.

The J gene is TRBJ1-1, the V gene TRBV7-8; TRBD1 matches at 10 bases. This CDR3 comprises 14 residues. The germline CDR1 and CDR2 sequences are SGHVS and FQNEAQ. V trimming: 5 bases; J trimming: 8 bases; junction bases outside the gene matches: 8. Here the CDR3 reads CASSEGQGSGEAFF. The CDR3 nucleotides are TGTGCCAGCAGCGAGGGACAGGGGAGCGGAGAAGCTTTCTTT. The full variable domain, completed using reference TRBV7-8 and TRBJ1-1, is GAGVSQSPRYKVAKRGQDVALRCDPISGHVSLFWYQQALGQGPEFLTYFQNEAQLDKSGLPSDRFFAERPEGSVSTLKIQRTQQEDSAVYLCASSEGQGSGEAFFGQGTRLTVV.

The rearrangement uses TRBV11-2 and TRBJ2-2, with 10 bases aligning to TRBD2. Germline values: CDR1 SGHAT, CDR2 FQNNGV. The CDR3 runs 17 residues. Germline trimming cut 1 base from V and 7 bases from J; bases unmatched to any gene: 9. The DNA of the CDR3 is TGTGCCAGCAGCTTAGGCCACTATCGGACTAGCGGCGGGGAGCTGTTTTTT. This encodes CASSLGHYRTSGGELFF.

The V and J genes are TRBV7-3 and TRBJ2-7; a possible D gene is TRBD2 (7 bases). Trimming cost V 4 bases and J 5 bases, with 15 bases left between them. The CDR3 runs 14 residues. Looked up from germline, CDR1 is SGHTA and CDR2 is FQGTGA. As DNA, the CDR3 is TGTGCCAGCAGCTCCCGGGGGGCAGGGGACGAGCAGTACTTC. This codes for CASSSRGAGDEQYF.

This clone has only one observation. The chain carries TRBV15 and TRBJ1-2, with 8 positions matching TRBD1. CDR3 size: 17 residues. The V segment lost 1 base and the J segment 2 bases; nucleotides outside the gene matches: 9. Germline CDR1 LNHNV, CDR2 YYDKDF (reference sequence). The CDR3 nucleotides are TGTGCCACCAGCAGAGCCTCCCCAGGGGGCGTAAACTATGGCTACACCTTC. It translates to CATSRASPGGVNYGYTF.

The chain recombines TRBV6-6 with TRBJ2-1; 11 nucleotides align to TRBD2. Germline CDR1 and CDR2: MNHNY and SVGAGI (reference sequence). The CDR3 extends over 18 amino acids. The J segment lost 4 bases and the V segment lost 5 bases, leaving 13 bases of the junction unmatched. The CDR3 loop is CASSLSGFGTSGYNEQFF. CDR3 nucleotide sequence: TGTGCCAGCAGTCTTTCCGGGTTTGGGACTAGCGGATACAATGAGCAGTTCTTC.

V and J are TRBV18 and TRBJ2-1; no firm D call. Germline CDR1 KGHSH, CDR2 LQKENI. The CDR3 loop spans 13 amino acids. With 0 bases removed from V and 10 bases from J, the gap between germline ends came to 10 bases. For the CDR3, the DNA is TGTGCCAGCTCACCACCTGCAGTAAAGGAGCAGTTCTTC. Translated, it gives CASSPPAVKEQFF. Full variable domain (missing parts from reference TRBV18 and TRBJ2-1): NAGVMQNPRHLVRRRGQEARLRCSPMKGHSHVYWYRQLPEEGLKFMVYLQKENIIDESGMPKERFSAEFPKEGPSILRIQQVVRGDSAAYFCASSPPAVKEQFFGPGTRLTVL.

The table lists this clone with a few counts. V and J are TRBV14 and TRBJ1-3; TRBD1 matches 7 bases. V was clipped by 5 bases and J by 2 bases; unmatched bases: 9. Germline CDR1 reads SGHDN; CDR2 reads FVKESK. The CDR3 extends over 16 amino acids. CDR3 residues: CASSTRQGTPGNTIYF. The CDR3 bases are TGTGCCAGCAGCACGCGACAGGGAACGCCTGGAAACACCATATATTTT.

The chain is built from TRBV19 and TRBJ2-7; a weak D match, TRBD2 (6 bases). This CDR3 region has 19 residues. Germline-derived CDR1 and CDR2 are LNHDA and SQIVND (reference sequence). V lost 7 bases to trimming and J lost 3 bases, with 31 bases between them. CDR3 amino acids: CASMARGGQVDTGYYEQYF. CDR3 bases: TGTGCCAGTATGGCCCGTGGAGGGCAGGTTGATACGGGTTACTACGAGCAGTACTTC.

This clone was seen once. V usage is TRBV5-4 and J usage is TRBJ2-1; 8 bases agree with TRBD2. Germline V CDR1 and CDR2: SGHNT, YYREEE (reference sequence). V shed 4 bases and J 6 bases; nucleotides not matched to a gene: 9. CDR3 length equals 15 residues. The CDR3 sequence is CASSPRLAGLNEQFF. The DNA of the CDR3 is TGTGCCAGCAGCCCGCGGCTAGCGGGTCTCAATGAGCAGTTCTTC.

The CDR3 DNA reads TGTGCCAGCAGCGTAGTGCAGTTCCCGAACACTGAAGCTTTCTTT. Translation gives CASSVVQFPNTEAFF. V gene TRBV9 combines with J gene TRBJ1-1; D not resolved. Germline V gene sequence: CDR1 SGDLS, CDR2 YYNGEE. The CDR3 covers 15 residues. Trimming took off 0 bases at V and 1 base at J, with 10 bases between the two ends.

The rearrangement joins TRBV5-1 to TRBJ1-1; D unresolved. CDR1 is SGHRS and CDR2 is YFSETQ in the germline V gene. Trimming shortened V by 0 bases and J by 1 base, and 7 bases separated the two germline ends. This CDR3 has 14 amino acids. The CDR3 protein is CASSLDSRNTEAFF. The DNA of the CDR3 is TGCGCCAGCAGCTTGGACAGCCGGAACACTGAAGCTTTCTTT.

CDR3 nucleotides: TGTGCCAGCTCACCGGGGACAGTTACCTATGGCTACACCTTC. Protein: CASSPGTVTYGYTF. The chain couples TRBV18 to TRBJ1-2; 7 bases agree with TRBD1. CDR1 is KGHSH and CDR2 is LQKENI in the germline V gene. The junction had 5 bases not matched to a gene; V was cut back by 3 bases and J by 4 bases. The CDR3 length is 14 residues.

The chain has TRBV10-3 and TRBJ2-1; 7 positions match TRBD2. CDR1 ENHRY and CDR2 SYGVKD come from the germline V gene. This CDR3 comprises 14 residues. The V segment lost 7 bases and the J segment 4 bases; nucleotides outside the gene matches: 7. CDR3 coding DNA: TGTGCCATCATCGCGGCTAGCGGATACAATGAGCAGTTCTTC. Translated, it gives CAIIAASGYNEQFF.

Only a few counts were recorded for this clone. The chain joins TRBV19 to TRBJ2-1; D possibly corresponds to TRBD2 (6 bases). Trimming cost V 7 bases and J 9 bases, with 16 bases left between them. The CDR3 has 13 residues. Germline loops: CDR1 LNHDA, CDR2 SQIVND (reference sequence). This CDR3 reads CASTLGPGSEQFF. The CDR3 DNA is TGTGCCAGTACCCTCGGACCCGGGAGTGAGCAGTTCTTC.

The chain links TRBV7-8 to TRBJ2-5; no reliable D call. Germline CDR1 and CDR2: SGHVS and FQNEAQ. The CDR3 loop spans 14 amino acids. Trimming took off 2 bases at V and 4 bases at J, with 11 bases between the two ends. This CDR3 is CASSLSSVGETQYF. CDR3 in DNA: TGTGCCAGCAGCTTAAGCTCCGTCGGAGAGACCCAGTACTTC.

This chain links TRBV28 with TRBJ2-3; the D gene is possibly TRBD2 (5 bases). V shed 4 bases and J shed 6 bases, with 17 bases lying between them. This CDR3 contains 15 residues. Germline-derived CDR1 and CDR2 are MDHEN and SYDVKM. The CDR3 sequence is CASSSVGLQADTQYF. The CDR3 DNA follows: TGTGCCAGCAGTTCCGTCGGACTCCAAGCGGATACGCAGTATTTT.

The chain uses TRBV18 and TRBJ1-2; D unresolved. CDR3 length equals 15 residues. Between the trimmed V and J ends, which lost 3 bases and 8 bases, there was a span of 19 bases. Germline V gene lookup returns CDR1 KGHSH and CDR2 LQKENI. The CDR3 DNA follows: TGTGCCAGCTCACCGAGTGGAAGTCTAGGTATAGGCTACACCTTC. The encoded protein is CASSPSGSLGIGYTF.

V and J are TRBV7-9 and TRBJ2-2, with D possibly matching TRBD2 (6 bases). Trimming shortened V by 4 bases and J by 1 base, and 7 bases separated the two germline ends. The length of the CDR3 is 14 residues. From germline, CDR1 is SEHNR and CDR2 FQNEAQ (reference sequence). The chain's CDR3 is CASSSGLNTGELFF. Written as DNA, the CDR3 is TGTGCCAGCAGCTCGGGACTGAACACCGGGGAGCTGTTTTTT.

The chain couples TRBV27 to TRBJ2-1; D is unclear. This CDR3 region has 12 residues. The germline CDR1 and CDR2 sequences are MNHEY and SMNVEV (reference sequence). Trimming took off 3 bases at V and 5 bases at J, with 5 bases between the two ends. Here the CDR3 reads CASSFGDNEQFF. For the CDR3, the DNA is TGTGCCAGCAGTTTTGGAGACAATGAGCAGTTCTTC.

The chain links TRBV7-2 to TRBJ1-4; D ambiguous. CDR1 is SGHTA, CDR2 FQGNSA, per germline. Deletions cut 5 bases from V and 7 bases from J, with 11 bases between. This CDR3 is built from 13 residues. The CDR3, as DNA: TGTGCCAGCAGCCGAGGGTCGAGTGAAAAACTGTTTTTT. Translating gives CASSRGSSEKLFF.

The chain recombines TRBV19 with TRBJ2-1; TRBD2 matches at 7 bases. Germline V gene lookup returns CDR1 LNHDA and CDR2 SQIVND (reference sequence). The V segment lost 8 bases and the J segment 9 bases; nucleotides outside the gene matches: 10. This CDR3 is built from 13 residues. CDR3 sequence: CASGLSSGREQFF. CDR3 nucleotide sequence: TGTGCCAGTGGCCTCTCTAGCGGTCGTGAGCAGTTCTTC.

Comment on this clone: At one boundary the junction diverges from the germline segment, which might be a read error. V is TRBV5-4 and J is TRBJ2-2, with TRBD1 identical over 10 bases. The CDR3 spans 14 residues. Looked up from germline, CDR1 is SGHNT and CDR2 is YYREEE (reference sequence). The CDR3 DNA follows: TGTGCCAGCAGTTTGGGACAGGGGTTCGGGGAGCTGTTTTTT. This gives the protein CASSLGQGFGELFF.

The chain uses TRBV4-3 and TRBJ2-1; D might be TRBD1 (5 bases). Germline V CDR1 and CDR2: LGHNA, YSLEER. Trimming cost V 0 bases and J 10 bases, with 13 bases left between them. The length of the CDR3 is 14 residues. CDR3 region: CASSQEGASIEQFF. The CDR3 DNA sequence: TGCGCCAGCAGCCAAGAAGGGGCGTCGATCGAGCAGTTCTTC.